This is a list of T cell receptor beta chains from one sample in a study of blood T cell repertoires in COVID-19. The protocol was immunoSEQ multiplex PCR, while the TCRdb copy is restricted to in-frame clones and leaves out a portion. Among about 190,000 clones listed, 80% were seen once. The material sequenced was peripheral blood. The source of these receptors is a man in his 60s with acute or convalescent COVID-19. CDR3s include the opening cysteine and the closing phenylalanine or tryptophan. Each record gives: CDR3 DNA, CDR3 protein, clone size, V gene, J gene, D gene. A D gene is named only where the DNA matches it firmly. Clone size is stated in some rows and not others, as once, few, many or a class when expanded.

DNA: TGTGCCAGCAGTAGACTAGCGGGACAATACAATGAGCAGTTCTTC
CDR3: CASSRLAGQYNEQFF
size: -
V: TRBV6-2/TRBV6-3
J: TRBJ2-1
D: TRBD2

DNA: TGTGCCAGCAGTACCCAAAGGACAGGGGTCCCCAATGAGCAGTTCTTC
CDR3: CASSTQRTGVPNEQFF
size: few
V: TRBV6-2/TRBV6-3
J: TRBJ2-1
D: TRBD1

DNA: TGTGCCAGCAGTTACTCGAGGCAGGGCGGTGAAAAACTGTTTTTT
CDR3: CASSYSRQGGEKLFF
size: -
V: TRBV6-5
J: TRBJ1-4
D: -

DNA: TGCAGTGCTAGGCTCGGAGCCGAGCAGTTCTTC
CDR3: CSARLGAEQFF
size: -
V: TRBV20-1
J: TRBJ2-1
D: -

DNA: TGTGCCAGCTCACCACCGGGGGGAAAGCGCAATCAGCCCCAGCATTTT
CDR3: CASSPPGGKRNQPQHF
size: -
V: TRBV18
J: TRBJ1-5
D: -

DNA: TGTGCCAGCAGCCACGGACAGGGAACTGAAGCTTTCTTT
CDR3: CASSHGQGTEAFF
size: few
V: TRBV7-3
J: TRBJ1-1
D: TRBD1

DNA: TGTGCTAGTGGTTTGGGGGACAGGGGGCAGGGTGAGCAGTTCTTC
CDR3: CASGLGDRGQGEQFF
size: -
V: TRBV12-5
J: TRBJ2-1
D: TRBD1

DNA: TGTGCCAGCAGTTACTCGGGACAGGGGAGTCAGCCCCAGCATTTT
CDR3: CASSYSGQGSQPQHF
size: few
V: TRBV6-5
J: TRBJ1-5
D: TRBD1

DNA: TGTGCCAGCAGCGTTAGCGGGAGACCCGGGGAGCTGTTTTTT
CDR3: CASSVSGRPGELFF
size: -
V: TRBV9
J: TRBJ2-2
D: TRBD2

DNA: TGTGCCAGCAGCTCAGAACAGACAGGGTTTGACTATGGCTACACCTTC
CDR3: CASSSEQTGFDYGYTF
size: -
V: TRBV12-1
J: TRBJ1-2
D: -

DNA: TGTGCCAGCAGGCGAGACAGGATGAACACTGAAGCTTTCTTT
CDR3: CASRRDRMNTEAFF
size: -
V: TRBV7-8
J: TRBJ1-1
D: -

DNA: TGTGCCAGCAGCCACCTAACAGGGGAGCAGTACTTC
CDR3: CASSHLTGEQYF
size: -
V: TRBV16
J: TRBJ2-7
D: -

DNA: TGTGCCAGCAGACCCCTCCACTTGAACACTGAAGCTTTCTTT
CDR3: CASRPLHLNTEAFF
size: -
V: TRBV6-5
J: TRBJ1-1
D: -

DNA: TGTGCCAGCAGCCAAGGTCGAGGGGGTAGGTACGAGCAGTACTTC
CDR3: CASSQGRGGRYEQYF
size: -
V: TRBV3-1/TRBV3-2
J: TRBJ2-7
D: -

DNA: TGTGCCAGCAGCCCTCTAGCTATCTCCGGCACCGGGGAGCTGTTTTTT
CDR3: CASSPLAISGTGELFF
size: once
V: TRBV3-1/TRBV3-2
J: TRBJ2-2
D: -

DNA: TGCGCCAGCAGCTTGGCGGCGGGAGCCTATGATACGCAGTATTTT
CDR3: CASSLAAGAYDTQYF
size: few
V: TRBV5-1
J: TRBJ2-3
D: TRBD2

DNA: TGTGCCAGCACCCAAGGAACAGGTAAAATCTATAATTCACCCCTCCACTTT
CDR3: CASTQGTGKIYNSPLHF
size: -
V: TRBV11-3
J: TRBJ1-6
D: -

DNA: TGTGCCAGCAGCTTAGGGGGCCGGGAGACCCAGTACTTC
CDR3: CASSLGGRETQYF
size: -
V: TRBV7-3
J: TRBJ2-5
D: -

DNA: TGCGCCAGCAGCGCGGAGGACGGGGGTCTGGCCTTC
CDR3: CASSAEDGGLAF
size: -
V: TRBV5-1
J: TRBJ1-2
D: -

DNA: TGTGCCAGCAGCCAAGACCAGGGGCCCTATGGCTACACCTTC
CDR3: CASSQDQGPYGYTF
size: -
V: TRBV4-2
J: TRBJ1-2
D: -

DNA: TGTGCCAGCAGCGTAGCTCTACAGGGTGGAAACACCATATATTTT
CDR3: CASSVALQGGNTIYF
size: -
V: TRBV9
J: TRBJ1-3
D: -

DNA: TGTGCCAGCAGCGACATTTTCGGGGGGGACAATGAGCAGTTCTTC
CDR3: CASSDIFGGDNEQFF
size: few
V: TRBV2
J: TRBJ2-1
D: TRBD2

DNA: TGTGCCATCAGAATTCAGGGGGACACTGAAGCTTTCTTT
CDR3: CAIRIQGDTEAFF
size: -
V: TRBV10-3
J: TRBJ1-1
D: TRBD1

DNA: TGTGCCAGCAGCCCGACAGGGAACTATGGCTACACCTTC
CDR3: CASSPTGNYGYTF
size: -
V: TRBV7-6
J: TRBJ1-2
D: TRBD1

DNA: TGTGCCAGCAGTGAAGCGCTAGCAGGTCAGGATGAGCAGTTCTTC
CDR3: CASSEALAGQDEQFF
size: -
V: TRBV2
J: TRBJ2-1
D: -

DNA: TGTGCCAGCAGTGGACTAGCGGAAGAGACCCAGTACTTC
CDR3: CASSGLAEETQYF
size: -
V: TRBV25-1
J: TRBJ2-5
D: TRBD2

DNA: TGTGCCAGCAGCGATCGACAGGGGCAGTACTTC
CDR3: CASSDRQGQYF
size: -
V: TRBV6-6
J: TRBJ2-7
D: TRBD1

DNA: TGTGCCAGCAGTTACTCGTACAGGGGGCTAGGCTACACCTTC
CDR3: CASSYSYRGLGYTF
size: -
V: TRBV6-5
J: TRBJ1-2
D: TRBD1